This TCR beta chain stems from a study of T cell responses to AZD1222 COVID-19 vaccine. The study, taken as a whole, reports: AZD1222 recipients seropositive at baseline numbered only 6 or 7. The donor cohort was predominantly white British with a female majority, and clonal diversity may have been underestimated. Reportedly, close to half of spike-specific TCRs are directed against unmutated variant regions.

Sequenced by immunoSEQ multiplex PCR; TCRdb stores in-frame clones only, minus some. The table records 150,000 to 200,000 clones, more than 85% of them present only once. To note about this clone: Its target is not known.

Germline CDR1 reads MNHEY; CDR2 reads SMNVEV (reference sequence). This CDR3 is 14 amino acids long. V was cut by 6 bases and J by 4 bases, with 15 bases left in between. Here the sequenced sample was peripheral blood, taken on day 0 of AZD1222 vaccination. The gene calls are TRBV27 and TRBJ1-1; D is possibly TRBD1 (5 bases). This TCR derives from an adult in good health. This CDR3 reads CASRLGGMLTEAFF. CDR3 nucleotide sequence: TGTGCCAGCAGGTTGGGGGGTATGCTCACTGAAGCTTTCTTT.